This TCR beta chain originates from a study of T-cell reconstitution after alpha-beta-depleted transplantation in children. Study outcomes and limitations: Some patients' high day-60 TCRbeta diversity was attributed to recipient cells surviving conditioning. Roughly two months post-transplant, alpha-beta T cells reportedly originated from several hundred graft clones that had expanded. T-cell numbers and diversity one year post-transplant derived largely from freshly generated T cells.

Unique molecular identifiers were incorporated when the TCRbeta library was constructed. Each CDR3 protein gets one entry after TCRdb re-called the PCR reads with MiXCR. This table holds 97,000 or so distinct CDR3 sequences, under 9% found once. In this sample, this clonotype turned up a few times. Its antigen is undetermined. The TCR was taken from a boy aged 2-15 years with acute lymphoblastic leukemia, due to receive a stem cell transplant. The starting material was PBMCs, obtained before TCRalphabeta/CD19-depleted stem cell transplant.

The CDR3 nucleotides are TGTGCCAGTAGCCCAAAGAGGGATTCAGGAGGCTACACCTTC. This translates into CASSPKRDSGGYTF. The rearrangement links TRBV19 to TRBJ1-2; D gene unclear. Deletions cut 6 bases from V and 8 bases from J, with 19 bases between. Germline V CDR1 and CDR2: LNHDA, SQIVND (reference sequence). The CDR3 is 14 amino acids. The whole variable domain, remainder taken from reference TRBV19 and TRBJ1-2, is DGGITQSPKYLFRKEGQNVTLSCEQNLNHDAMYWYRQDPGQGLRLIYYSQIVNDFQKGDIAEGYSVSREKKESFPLTVTSAQKNPTAFYLCASSPKRDSGGYTFGSGTRLTVV.